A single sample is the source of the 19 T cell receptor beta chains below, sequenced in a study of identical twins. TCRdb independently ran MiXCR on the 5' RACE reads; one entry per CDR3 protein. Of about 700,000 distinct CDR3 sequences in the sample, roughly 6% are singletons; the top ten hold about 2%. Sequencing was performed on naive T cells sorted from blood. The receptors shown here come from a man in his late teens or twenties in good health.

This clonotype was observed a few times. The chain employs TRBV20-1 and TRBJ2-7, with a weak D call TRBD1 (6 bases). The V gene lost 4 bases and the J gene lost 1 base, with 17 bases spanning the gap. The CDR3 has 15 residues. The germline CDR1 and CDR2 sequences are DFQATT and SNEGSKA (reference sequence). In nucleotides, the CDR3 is TGCAGTGCTACAAAGCCGGACAGAGTATCCTACGAGCAGTACTTC. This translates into CSATKPDRVSYEQYF.

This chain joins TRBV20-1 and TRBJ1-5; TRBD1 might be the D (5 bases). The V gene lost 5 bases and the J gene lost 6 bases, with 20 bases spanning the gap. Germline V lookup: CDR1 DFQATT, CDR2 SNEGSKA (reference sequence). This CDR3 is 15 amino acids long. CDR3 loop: CSARGRDPRSQPQHF. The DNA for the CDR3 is TGCAGTGCTCGGGGCCGGGACCCACGTTCTCAGCCCCAGCATTTT.

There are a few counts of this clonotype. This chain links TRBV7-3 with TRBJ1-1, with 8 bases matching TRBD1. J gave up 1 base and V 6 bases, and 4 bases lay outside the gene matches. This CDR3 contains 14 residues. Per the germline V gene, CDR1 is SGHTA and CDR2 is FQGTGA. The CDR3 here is CASRSGTGNTEAFF. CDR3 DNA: TGTGCCAGCAGATCCGGGACAGGGAACACTGAAGCTTTCTTT.

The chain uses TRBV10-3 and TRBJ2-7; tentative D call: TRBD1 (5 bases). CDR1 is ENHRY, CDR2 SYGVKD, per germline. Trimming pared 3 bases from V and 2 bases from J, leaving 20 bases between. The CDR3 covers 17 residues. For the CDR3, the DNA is TGTGCCATCAGTGACCCCTCTGGGCGCGGACAACCCTACGAGCAGTACGTC. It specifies CAISDPSGRGQPYEQYV.

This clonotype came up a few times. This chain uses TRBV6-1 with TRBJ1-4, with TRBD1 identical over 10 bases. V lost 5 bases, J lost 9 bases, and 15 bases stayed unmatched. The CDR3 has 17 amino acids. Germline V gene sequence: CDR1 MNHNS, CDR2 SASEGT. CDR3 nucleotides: TGTGCCAGCAGTCCCACCGGGACAGGGGTCGGAGGCAAAAAACTGTTTTTT. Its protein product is CASSPTGTGVGGKKLFF.

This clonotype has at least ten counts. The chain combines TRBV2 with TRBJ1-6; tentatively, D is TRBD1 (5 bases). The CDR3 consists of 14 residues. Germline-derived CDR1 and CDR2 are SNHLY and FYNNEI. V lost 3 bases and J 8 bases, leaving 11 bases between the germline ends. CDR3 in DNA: TGTGCCAGCAGTGAGTTGGTGGGGGATTCACCCCTCCACTTT. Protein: CASSELVGDSPLHF.

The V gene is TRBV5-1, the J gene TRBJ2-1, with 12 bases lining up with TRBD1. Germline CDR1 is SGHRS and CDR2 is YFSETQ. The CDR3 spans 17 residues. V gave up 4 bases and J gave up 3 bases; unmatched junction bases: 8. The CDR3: CASSPTRDRGLYNEQFF. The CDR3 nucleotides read TGCGCCAGCAGCCCCACTAGGGACAGGGGGCTCTACAATGAGCAGTTCTTC.

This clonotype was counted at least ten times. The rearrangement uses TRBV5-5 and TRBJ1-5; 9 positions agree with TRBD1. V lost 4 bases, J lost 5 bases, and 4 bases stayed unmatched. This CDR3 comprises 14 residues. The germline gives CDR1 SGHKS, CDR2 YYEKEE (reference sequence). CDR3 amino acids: CASSRGQGDQPQHF. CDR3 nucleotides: TGTGCCAGCAGCCGGGGACAGGGTGATCAGCCCCAGCATTTT. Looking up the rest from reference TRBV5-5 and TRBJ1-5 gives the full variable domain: DAGVTQSPTHLIKTRGQQVTLRCSPISGHKSVSWYQQVLGQGPQFIFQYYEKEERGRGNFPDRFSARQFPNYSSELNVNALLLGDSALYLCASSRGQGDQPQHFGDGTRLSIL.

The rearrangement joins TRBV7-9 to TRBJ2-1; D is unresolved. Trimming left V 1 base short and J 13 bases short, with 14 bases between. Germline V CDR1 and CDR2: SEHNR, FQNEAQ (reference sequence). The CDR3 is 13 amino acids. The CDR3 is CASSLVSSLNQFF. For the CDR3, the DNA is TGTGCCAGCAGCTTAGTATCGTCGCTTAACCAGTTCTTC.

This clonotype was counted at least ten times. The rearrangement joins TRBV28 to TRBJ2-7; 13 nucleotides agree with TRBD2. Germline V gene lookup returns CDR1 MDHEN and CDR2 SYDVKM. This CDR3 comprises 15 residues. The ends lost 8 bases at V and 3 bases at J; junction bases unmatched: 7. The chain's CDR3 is CASRTSGSGGYEQYF. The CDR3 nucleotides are TGTGCCAGCCGGACTAGCGGGAGTGGCGGCTACGAGCAGTACTTC.

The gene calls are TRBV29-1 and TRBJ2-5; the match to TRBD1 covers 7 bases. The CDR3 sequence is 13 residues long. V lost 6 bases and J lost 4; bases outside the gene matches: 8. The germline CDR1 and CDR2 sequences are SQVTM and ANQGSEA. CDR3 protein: CSVGTARRETQYF. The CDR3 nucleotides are TGCAGCGTGGGGACAGCCCGCCGAGAGACCCAGTACTTC.

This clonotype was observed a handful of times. The chain's CDR3 is CASSSLNPPSDTQYF. In DNA, the CDR3 is TGTGCCAGCAGCTCTCTAAATCCTCCTTCAGATACGCAGTATTTT. The chain couples TRBV7-8 to TRBJ2-3; D ambiguous. V was shortened by 4 bases and J by 4 bases, with 15 bases between the two germline ends. Germline CDR1 and CDR2: SGHVS and FQNEAQ. The CDR3 contains 15 residues.

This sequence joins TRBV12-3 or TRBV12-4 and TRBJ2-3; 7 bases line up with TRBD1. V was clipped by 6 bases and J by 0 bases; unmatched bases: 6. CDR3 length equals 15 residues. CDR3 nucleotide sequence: TGTGCCAGCAGGGGAACAGGGGTTAGCACAGATACGCAGTATTTT. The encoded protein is CASRGTGVSTDTQYF.

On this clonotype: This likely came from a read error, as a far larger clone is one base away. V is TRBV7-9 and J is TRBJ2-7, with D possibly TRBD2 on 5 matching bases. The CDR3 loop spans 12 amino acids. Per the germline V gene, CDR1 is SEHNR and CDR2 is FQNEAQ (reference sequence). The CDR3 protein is CASSLEAGEQDF. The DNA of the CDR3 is TGTGCCAGCAGCTTGGAGGCTGGCGAGCAGGACTTC.

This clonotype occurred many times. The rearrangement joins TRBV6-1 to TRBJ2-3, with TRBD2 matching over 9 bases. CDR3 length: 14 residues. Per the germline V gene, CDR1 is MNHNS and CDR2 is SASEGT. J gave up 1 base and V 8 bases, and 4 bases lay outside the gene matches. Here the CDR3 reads CASGRTSGTDTQYF. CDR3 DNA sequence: TGTGCCAGCGGGAGGACTAGCGGCACAGATACGCAGTATTTT.

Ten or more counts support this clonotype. CDR3 nucleotide sequence: TGTGCCAGCAGTTACTCGAAGGGCTACAATGAGCAGTTCTTC. Translation gives CASSYSKGYNEQFF. V and J are TRBV6-5 and TRBJ2-1; no reliable D call. This CDR3 region has 14 residues. Between the trimmed V and J ends, which lost 0 bases and 3 bases, there was a span of 6 bases. In germline, CDR1 is MNHEY, CDR2 SVGAGI.

The CDR3 nucleotides are TGCAGCCTCCAGGACCAGCCAATTCCGAATGAGCAGTTCTTC. As protein: CSLQDQPIPNEQFF. The chain is built from TRBV20-1 and TRBJ2-1, with D hard to call. The length of the CDR3 is 14 residues. CDR1 and CDR2 from the germline V gene are DFQATT and SNEGSKA (reference sequence).

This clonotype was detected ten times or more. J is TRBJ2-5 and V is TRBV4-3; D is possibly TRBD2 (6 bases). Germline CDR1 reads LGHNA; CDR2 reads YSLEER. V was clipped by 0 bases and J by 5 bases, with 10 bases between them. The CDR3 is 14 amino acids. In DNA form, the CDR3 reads TGCGCCAGCAGCCAAGATCTCGCGGGGGAGACCCAGTACTTC. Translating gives CASSQDLAGETQYF.

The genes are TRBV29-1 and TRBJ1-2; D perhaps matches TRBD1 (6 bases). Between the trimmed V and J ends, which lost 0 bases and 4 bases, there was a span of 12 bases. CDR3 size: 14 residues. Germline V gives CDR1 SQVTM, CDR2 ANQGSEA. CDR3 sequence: CSVEEGGASYGYTF. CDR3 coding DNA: TGCAGCGTTGAAGAAGGGGGGGCTAGCTATGGCTACACCTTC.